These 21 T cell receptor beta chains share one sample of origin, sequenced in a study of blood T cell repertoires in COVID-19. Only in-frame clones appear in the TCRdb table, and some are missing; sequencing was by immunoSEQ multiplex PCR. The sample holds some 70,000 clones, 81% seen once. The sequenced sample was peripheral blood. The receptors were sampled from an older woman with acute or convalescent COVID-19.

The chain has TRBV7-2 and TRBJ2-3; D remains ambiguous. Germline loops: CDR1 SGHTA, CDR2 FQGNSA. The CDR3 totals 14 residues. Trimming removed 2 bases at V and 8 bases at J, with 14 bases between. CDR3 sequence reads: CASSLIAPTGTQYF. The CDR3 DNA is TGTGCCAGCAGCTTAATTGCCCCTACGGGTACGCAGTATTTT.

This clone was counted between two and nine times. The J gene is TRBJ2-7, the V gene TRBV7-9; tentative D call: TRBD2 (6 bases). The germline V gene encodes CDR1 SEHNR and CDR2 FQNEAQ (reference sequence). The CDR3 has 16 amino acids. Trimming pared 5 bases from V and 8 bases from J, leaving 25 bases between. The CDR3 loop reads CASSARGGDSLKKQYF. CDR3 DNA sequence: TGTGCCAGCAGCGCGAGGGGCGGGGACTCTCTGAAAAAGCAGTACTTC. The complete variable domain, with remaining parts taken from reference TRBV7-9 and TRBJ2-7, reads DTGVSQNPRHKITKRGQNVTFRCDPISEHNRLYWYRQTLGQGPEFLTYFQNEAQLEKSRLLSDRFSAERPKGSFSTLEIQRTEQGDSAMYLCASSARGGDSLKKQYFGPGTRLTVT.

J is TRBJ2-3 and V is TRBV19, with 10 bases lining up with TRBD2. The CDR3 consists of 16 residues. Germline CDR1 LNHDA, CDR2 SQIVND (reference sequence). V lost 5 bases and J lost 1; bases outside the gene matches: 6. CDR3 sequence reads: CASSPTGTSGTDTQYF. CDR3 DNA: TGTGCCAGTAGTCCCACCGGGACTAGCGGCACAGATACGCAGTATTTT.

This sequence joins TRBV7-2 and TRBJ2-1; 10 nucleotides match TRBD2. The V gene's germline CDR1 is SGHTA and CDR2 FQGNSA. The CDR3 has 18 residues. J lost 3 bases, V lost 1 base, and 9 bases had no gene match. The CDR3, as DNA: TGTGCCAGCAGCTTAGAGGGTAGCGGGGGGTACCTCTACAATGAGCAGTTCTTC. Protein sequence: CASSLEGSGGYLYNEQFF.

This chain links TRBV12-1 with TRBJ2-3; the table assigns TRBD2, which was not confirmed against the DNA. TRBV12-1 is a pseudogene. The CDR3 is 17 amino acids. The CDR3 DNA reads TGTGCCAGCAGCTTTAGGGTCGGGACTAGTAGGACAGATACGCAGTATTTT. Protein: CASSFRVGTSRTDTQYF.

This chain uses TRBV28 with TRBJ2-2; D perhaps matches TRBD1 (6 bases). The CDR3 spans 14 residues. V was pared by 8 bases and J by 3 bases, with 13 bases between. Germline V lookup: CDR1 MDHEN, CDR2 SYDVKM. The CDR3 loop reads CASDGTPYTGELFF. The DNA for the CDR3 is TGTGCCAGCGACGGGACACCCTACACCGGGGAGCTGTTTTTT.

The sample holds one count of this clone. V and J are TRBV27 and TRBJ2-7; 8 bases agree with TRBD1. This CDR3 spans 14 amino acids. Trimming took 5 bases from V and 6 from J; bases not matched to a gene: 9. The germline V gene has CDR1 MNHEY and CDR2 SMNVEV (reference sequence). CDR3: CASSLRGRLGEQYF. The CDR3 nucleotides are TGTGCCAGCAGTCTCAGGGGGCGTTTGGGCGAGCAGTACTTC.

The chain links TRBV30 to TRBJ1-4; no definite D call. CDR1 and CDR2 (germline): GTSNPN, SVGIG (reference sequence). The CDR3 runs to 19 residues. V shed 2 bases and J shed 0 bases, with 22 bases lying between them. DNA for the CDR3: TGTGCCTGGAGTTCAGGAGCGGGATACACTCTTACAACTAATGAAAAACTGTTTTTT. It encodes CAWSSGAGYTLTTNEKLFF.

The V call is TRBV7-2, the J call TRBJ1-1; the match to TRBD1 covers 8 bases. Germline V gene data show CDR1 as SGHTA and CDR2 as FQGNSA. This CDR3 has 16 residues. V gave up 6 bases and J gave up 5 bases; unmatched junction bases: 14. The CDR3 loop is CASSSLGQASVTEAFF. For the CDR3, the DNA is TGTGCCAGCAGTTCGCTGGGACAGGCGTCGGTGACTGAAGCTTTCTTT.

The chain recombines TRBV5-6 with TRBJ2-2, with 8 bases identical to TRBD1. CDR3 length equals 16 residues. CDR1 and CDR2 (germline): SGHDT, YYEEEE. The V and J ends lost 0 bases and 1 base, in that order; junction bases with no gene match: 2. As DNA, the CDR3 is TGTGCCAGCAGCTTGGTGACAGGGGTGAACACCGGGGAGCTGTTTTTT. The encoded protein is CASSLVTGVNTGELFF.

Details on this clone: The germline gene is not matched at one end of the junction; a read error may be the cause. The genes are TRBV5-1 and TRBJ2-5, with TRBD1 matching 12 bases. Germline V CDR1 and CDR2: SGHRS, YFSETQ. The CDR3 covers 17 residues. CDR3 in amino acids: CARSLGDRGRVGETQYF. CDR3 nucleotides: TGCGCCCGCAGCTTGGGGGACAGGGGGCGGGTTGGAGAGACCCAGTACTTC.

This clone was detected only once. V gene TRBV28 combines with J gene TRBJ2-7, with a weak D call TRBD2 (6 bases). V was cut by 7 bases and J by 3 bases, with 19 bases left in between. CDR3 length: 15 amino acids. Germline values: CDR1 MDHEN, CDR2 SYDVKM. The CDR3 coding sequence is TGTGCCAGCACGCTCGGAGGCGCGGGAAACTACGAGCAGTACTTC. This gives the protein CASTLGGAGNYEQYF.

This chain joins TRBV29-1 and TRBJ2-2; 9 positions match TRBD2. This CDR3 spans 14 amino acids. Germline V lookup: CDR1 SQVTM, CDR2 ANQGSEA. V gave up 6 bases and J gave up 5 bases; unmatched junction bases: 7. The CDR3 DNA is TGCAGCGTAGCCAATGCGGGAGGGACCGGGGAGCTGTTTTTT. As protein: CSVANAGGTGELFF.

This chain joins TRBV6-6 and TRBJ1-1; 8 bases are shared with TRBD1. The trim removed 7 bases at V and 1 base at J, leaving 11 bases unmatched. CDR3 length: 16 amino acids. The germline V gene encodes CDR1 MNHNY and CDR2 SVGAGI (reference sequence). In DNA form, the CDR3 reads TGTGCCAGCAACGAATTGCCAGGGGGCGAGAACACTGAAGCTTTCTTT. Residues: CASNELPGGENTEAFF.

Worth noting for this clone: The same CDR3 also results from other DNA sequences found in this sample. The gene calls are TRBV7-9 and TRBJ2-7, with TRBD1 as a possible D gene (5 bases). The CDR3 extends over 12 amino acids. Trimming pared 2 bases from V and 4 bases from J, leaving 6 bases between. CDR1 is SEHNR and CDR2 is FQNEAQ in the germline V gene (reference sequence). The CDR3 protein is CASSLSGYEQYF. In DNA form, the CDR3 reads TGTGCCAGCAGCTTATCAGGGTACGAGCAGTACTTC.

CDR3 loop: CASSLRGGVDTQYF. As DNA, the CDR3 is TGTGCCAGCAGCTTGCGGGGGGGCGTTGATACGCAGTATTTT. This chain uses TRBV11-2 with TRBJ2-3; 9 nucleotides align to TRBD2. CDR3 size: 14 residues. V lost 3 bases and J lost 6; bases outside the gene matches: 4. In germline, CDR1 is SGHAT, CDR2 FQNNGV. Drawing the rest from reference TRBV11-2 and TRBJ2-3, the complete variable domain is EAGVAQSPRYKIIEKRQSVAFWCNPISGHATLYWYQQILGQGPKLLIQFQNNGVVDDSQLPKDRFSAERLKGVDSTLKIQPAKLEDSAVYLCASSLRGGVDTQYFGPGTRLTVL.

The chain has TRBV19 and TRBJ2-1, with 12 bases matching TRBD2. Looked up from germline, CDR1 is LNHDA and CDR2 is SQIVND (reference sequence). The CDR3 has 16 amino acids. Germline trimming cut 5 bases from V and 7 bases from J; bases unmatched to any gene: 9. The CDR3 DNA reads as TGTGCCAGTAGTGCAGGCCTAGCGGGGGGGCTAAATGAGCAGTTCTTC. It translates to CASSAGLAGGLNEQFF.

The chain carries TRBV5-1 and TRBJ2-4; weak D call: TRBD1 (5 bases). The CDR3 contains 14 residues. CDR1 is SGHRS and CDR2 is YFSETQ in the germline V gene. The V and J ends lost 0 bases and 8 bases respectively, with 12 bases between them. The DNA of the CDR3 is TGCGCCAGCAGCTTGGGGTCAGGGTGGGACATTCAGTACTTC. This encodes CASSLGSGWDIQYF.

This chain joins TRBV27 and TRBJ2-3; 9 nucleotides line up with TRBD2. The ends lost 5 bases at V and 4 bases at J; junction bases unmatched: 7. The CDR3 consists of 15 residues. Per germline, CDR1 MNHEY and CDR2 SMNVEV (reference sequence). In nucleotides, the CDR3 is TGTGCCAGCAGTGGAGCGGGAGGTATCCCAGATACGCAGTATTTT. Residues: CASSGAGGIPDTQYF.

CDR3 DNA: TGCGCCAGCAGCCCCGGGCTAGCGGGTAATATCCAAGAGACCCAGTACTTC. Protein: CASSPGLAGNIQETQYF. V is TRBV5-1 and J is TRBJ2-5; TRBD2 aligns across 8 bases. Germline CDR1 SGHRS, CDR2 YFSETQ. The CDR3 has 17 residues. Trimming cost V 4 bases and J 1 base; bases outside gene matches: 12.

The rearrangement joins TRBV11-3 to TRBJ2-3, with D unresolved. Looked up from germline, CDR1 is SGHNT and CDR2 is YENEEA. The CDR3 totals 13 residues. Trimming left V 0 bases short and J 6 bases short, with 7 bases between. DNA for the CDR3: TGTGCCAGCAGCTTAGACAACGGGGATACGCAGTATTTT. Amino acids: CASSLDNGDTQYF.